Below are 14 T cell receptor beta chains sequenced from a single sample in a study of blood T cell repertoires in COVID-19. The assay was immunoSEQ multiplex PCR, and TCRdb's table has in-frame clones only and misses some. The sample gives about 330,000 clones, around 80% of which show up once; about 1.2% is in the top ten. Sequencing input: peripheral blood. Receptor source: a woman in her fifties or sixties with acute or convalescent COVID-19.

The chain links TRBV10-3 to TRBJ2-5; 12 positions agree with TRBD2. Germline V gives CDR1 ENHRY, CDR2 SYGVKD. The J segment lost 1 base and the V segment lost 5 bases, leaving 2 bases of the junction unmatched. The CDR3 sequence is 15 residues long. In nucleotides, the CDR3 is TGTGCCATCAGTTTACTAGCGGGAGGCCAAGAGACCCAGTACTTC. Amino acid sequence: CAISLLAGGQETQYF.

The genes are TRBV11-2 and TRBJ2-7; D possibly corresponds to TRBD2 (5 bases). Germline CDR1 reads SGHAT; CDR2 reads FQNNGV. CDR3 length: 14 residues. Trimming left V 7 bases short and J 7 bases short, with 20 bases between. The CDR3 loop reads CASTGLHKMEEQYV. As DNA, the CDR3 is TGTGCCAGCACAGGACTTCACAAGATGGAAGAGCAGTACGTC.

V and J are TRBV11-2 and TRBJ2-4; 9 positions match TRBD1. Looked up from germline, CDR1 is SGHAT and CDR2 is FQNNGV. This CDR3 has 12 residues. The trim removed 5 bases at V and 15 bases at J, leaving 8 bases unmatched. This CDR3 reads CASSHQTGGGYF. The CDR3, as DNA: TGTGCCAGCAGCCACCAAACAGGGGGCGGGTACTTC.

Written as DNA, the CDR3 is TGTGCCAGCAAAGAAGGAGACGAGCAGTTCTTC. This gives the protein CASKEGDEQFF. The chain uses TRBV5-4 and TRBJ2-1; unclear D gene. Trimming cost V 6 bases and J 10 bases, with 11 bases left between them. CDR1 is SGHNT, CDR2 YYREEE, per germline (reference sequence). This CDR3 comprises 11 residues.

This clone was recorded a few times. A junction end diverges from the germline sequence, so it may reflect a read error. DNA for the CDR3: TGTGCCAGCAGCTTCTTGGCTAGCGGGAGCGACTCCCGAGACTTC. Translated, it gives CASSFLASGSDSRDF. The chain couples TRBV5-6 to TRBJ2-7, with TRBD2 identical over 10 bases. The CDR3 runs to 15 residues. Germline V gene data show CDR1 as SGHDT and CDR2 as YYEEEE.

V is TRBV28 and J is TRBJ1-3; 9 nucleotides line up with TRBD1. J gave up 0 bases and V 8 bases, and 8 bases lay outside the gene matches. Germline V lookup: CDR1 MDHEN, CDR2 SYDVKM. This CDR3 is built from 16 residues. CDR3: CASGGGTGTSGNTIYF. In DNA, the CDR3 is TGTGCCAGCGGGGGTGGGACAGGGACCTCTGGAAACACCATATATTTT.

Only one count was recorded for this clone. The chain couples TRBV7-9 to TRBJ1-1, with 7 bases lining up with TRBD1. This CDR3 is built from 14 residues. Germline V gene sequence: CDR1 SEHNR, CDR2 FQNEAQ (reference sequence). Germline trimming cut 5 bases from V and 1 base from J; bases unmatched to any gene: 4. The CDR3 DNA follows: TGTGCCAGCAGCATACAGGGGAGGAACACTGAAGCTTTCTTT. It specifies CASSIQGRNTEAFF.

This clone was counted a few times. The chain employs TRBV19 and TRBJ1-1; D perhaps matches TRBD1 (5 bases). The CDR3 has 15 residues. The germline gives CDR1 LNHDA, CDR2 SQIVND (reference sequence). V lost 8 bases, J lost 4 bases, and 20 bases lay in between. The CDR3 spells CASVLSQGLGTEAFF. The CDR3, as DNA: TGTGCCAGTGTCCTGTCCCAGGGATTGGGCACTGAAGCTTTCTTT. Complete variable domain (other parts from reference TRBV19 and TRBJ1-1): DGGITQSPKYLFRKEGQNVTLSCEQNLNHDAMYWYRQDPGQGLRLIYYSQIVNDFQKGDIAEGYSVSREKKESFPLTVTSAQKNPTAFYLCASVLSQGLGTEAFFGQGTRLTVV.

The chain combines TRBV19 with TRBJ1-5; 7 bases map to TRBD1. The CDR3 has 16 residues. V dropped 3 bases and J dropped 5; count of bases not matched to a gene: 10. The germline CDR1 and CDR2 sequences are LNHDA and SQIVND (reference sequence). The CDR3 sequence: CASSIDRDRIDQPQHF. In nucleotides, the CDR3 is TGTGCCAGTAGTATCGACAGGGACCGTATTGATCAGCCCCAGCATTTT.

V gene TRBV27 combines with J gene TRBJ1-2; tentative D call: TRBD1 (5 bases). V dropped 7 bases and J dropped 8 bases, with 17 bases sitting between them. Germline V gene sequence: CDR1 MNHEY, CDR2 SMNVEV (reference sequence). The CDR3 consists of 13 residues. The DNA of the CDR3 is TGTGCCAGCAAGTGGTTAACCGGGGGAGGCTACACCTTC. Its translation: CASKWLTGGGYTF.

The V gene is TRBV6-4, the J gene TRBJ1-4; D gene uncertain. V lost 2 bases to trimming and J lost 8 bases, with 9 bases between them. Germline CDR1 MRHNA, CDR2 SNTAGT. This CDR3 region has 13 residues. The CDR3 DNA reads TGTGCCAGCAGTGACGGCCTCGGGGAAAAACTGTTTTTT. Protein: CASSDGLGEKLFF.

This clone was counted a few times. The chain employs TRBV7-9 and TRBJ1-3; D uncertain. This CDR3 region has 15 residues. The germline V gene has CDR1 SEHNR and CDR2 FQNEAQ (reference sequence). V was shortened by 3 bases and J by 0 bases, with 9 bases between the two germline ends. The CDR3 loop reads CASSFGTNSGNTIYF. The DNA for the CDR3 is TGTGCCAGCAGCTTTGGCACCAACTCTGGAAACACCATATATTTT.

In nucleotides, the CDR3 is TGTGCCTGGAGCGACGGGACAGGAGCCAAAAACATTCAGTACTTC. Protein sequence: CAWSDGTGAKNIQYF. The chain employs TRBV30 and TRBJ2-4, with 8 bases that match TRBD1. The germline V gene encodes CDR1 GTSNPN and CDR2 SVGIG (reference sequence). There are 15 residues in the CDR3. V was pared by 3 bases and J by 0 bases, with 4 bases of the junction left unmatched. The full variable domain, with the rest looked up from reference TRBV30 and TRBJ2-4, is SQTIHQWPATLVQPVGSPLSLECTVEGTSNPNLYWYRQAAGRGLQLLFYSVGIGQISSEVPQNLSASRPQDRQFILSSKKLLLSDSGFYLCAWSDGTGAKNIQYFGAGTRLSVL.

DNA for the CDR3: TGCGCCAGCAGCCAAGACTCCCCCATCCTGGCGGTCTCCTACAATGAGCAGTTCTTC. Translating it yields CASSQDSPILAVSYNEQFF. V usage is TRBV4-1 and J usage is TRBJ2-1; D unclear. Germline CDR1 MGHRA, CDR2 YSYEKL. The CDR3 spans 19 residues. With 0 bases removed from V and 0 bases from J, the gap between germline ends came to 18 bases.